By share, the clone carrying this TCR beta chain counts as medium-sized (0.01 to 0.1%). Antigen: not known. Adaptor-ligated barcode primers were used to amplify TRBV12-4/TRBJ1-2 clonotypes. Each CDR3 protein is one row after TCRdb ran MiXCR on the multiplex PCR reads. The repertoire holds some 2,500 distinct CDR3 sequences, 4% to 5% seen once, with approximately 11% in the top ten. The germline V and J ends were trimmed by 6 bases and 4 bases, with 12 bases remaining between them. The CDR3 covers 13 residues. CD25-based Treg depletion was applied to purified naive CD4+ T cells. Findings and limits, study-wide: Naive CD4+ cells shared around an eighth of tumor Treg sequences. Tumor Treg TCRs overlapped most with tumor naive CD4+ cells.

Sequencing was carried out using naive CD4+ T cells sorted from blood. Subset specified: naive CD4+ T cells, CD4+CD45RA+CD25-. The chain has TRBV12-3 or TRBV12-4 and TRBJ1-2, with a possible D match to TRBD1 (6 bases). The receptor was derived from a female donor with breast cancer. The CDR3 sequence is CASSLTDSYGYTF. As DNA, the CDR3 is TGTGCCAGCAGCCTCACGGACAGCTATGGCTACACCTTC.